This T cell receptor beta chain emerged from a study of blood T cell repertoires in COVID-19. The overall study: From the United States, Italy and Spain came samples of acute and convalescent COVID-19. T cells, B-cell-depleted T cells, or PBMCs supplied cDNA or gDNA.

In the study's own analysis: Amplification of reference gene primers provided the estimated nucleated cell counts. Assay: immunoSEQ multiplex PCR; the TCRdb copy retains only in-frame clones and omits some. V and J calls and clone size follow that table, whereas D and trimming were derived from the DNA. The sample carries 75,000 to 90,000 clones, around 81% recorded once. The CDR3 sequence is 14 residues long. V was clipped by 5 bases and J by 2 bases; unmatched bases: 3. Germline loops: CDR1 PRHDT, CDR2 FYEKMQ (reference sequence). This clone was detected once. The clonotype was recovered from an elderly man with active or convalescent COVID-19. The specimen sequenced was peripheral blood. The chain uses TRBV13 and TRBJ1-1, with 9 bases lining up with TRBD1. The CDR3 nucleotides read TGTGCCAGCAGCCCGGGACAGGGAAACACTGAAGCTTTCTTT. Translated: CASSPGQGNTEAFF.